A single T cell receptor (beta chain) is shown here with its context. The data originate from a study of blood T cell repertoires in COVID-19. CDR3 length: 17 residues. V shed 3 bases and J 7 bases; nucleotides not matched to a gene: 10. Germline CDR1 SGDLS, CDR2 YYNGEE. In the authors' workflow: Amplifying reference gene primers gave estimates of nucleated cell counts. Libraries were prepared by immunoSEQ multiplex PCR; TCRdb keeps only in-frame clonotypes and omits some of them. D and trimming were read from the DNA, whereas the V and J calls and clone size are those reported in that table. In the table there are some 270,000 clones, roughly 90% of which are singletons.

The chain is built from TRBV9 and TRBJ2-2; 12 bases are a match to TRBD1. The specimen sequenced was peripheral blood. This TCR was sampled from a young man with acute or convalescent COVID-19. CDR3: CASSAGGTGGRSGELFF. CDR3 nucleotides: TGTGCCAGCAGCGCCGGAGGGACAGGGGGCCGTAGCGGGGAGCTGTTTTTT.